This note documents a single T cell receptor beta chain sequence. CD45RO-negative CD8 cells positively selected for CCR7 made up the naive population, which excluded terminally differentiated effector memory CD45RA+ cells. The sample is drawn from a study of shared clonotypes between healthy human individuals. J was trimmed by 4 bases and V by 6 bases; bases with no gene match: 12. The CDR3 sequence is 16 residues long. Germline V gene data show CDR1 as MDHEN and CDR2 as SYDVKM. Measured with immunoSEQ multiplex PCR; TCRdb has only the in-frame clones, and not every one. The sample records roughly 600,000 clones, 95% to 98% being singletons.

The V call is TRBV28, the J call TRBJ2-1; TRBD1 matches at 7 bases. Sequenced sample: naive CD8+ T cells sorted from blood. This TCR was recovered from a man aged 25-40 years in good health. This CDR3 reads CASRPSTGLAYNEQFF. CDR3 bases: TGTGCCAGCAGACCTTCGACAGGGCTGGCATACAATGAGCAGTTCTTC.